The T cell receptor (beta chain) described here comes from a study of cytomegalovirus exposure and HLA in healthy donors (dated by TCRdb to 2017 to 2019). Study-level background: In an earlier analysis of about 560 of the donors, 250 to 350 Gb of sequence data and 90 million to 120 million unique TCR beta sequences from 150 million to 200 million T cells were reported. An early release that covered fewer than 750 HLA-typed donors contained around 300 gigabases of sequencing data and roughly 84 million unique TCR sequences. Of the approximately 400 genotyped donors, approximately 83% fell in the genetic ancestry cluster associated with self-reported Caucasian donors. The study aimed to test whether cataloging public T cell receptors could reveal signatures of past pathogen exposure. Using immunosequencing, the study profiled T cell repertoires from 666 subjects and related those repertoires to cytomegalovirus serostatus. Along with the roughly 700-subject first cohort, a separate validation cohort of over a hundred different subjects was used. To predict cytomegalovirus infection status, the study brought together high-throughput TCR immunosequencing, statistical association of individual TCRs with disease status, and machine learning. In a later analysis, previously published TCR beta repertoires from fewer than 750 donors were re-analyzed and high-resolution HLA genotyping was added so that TCR occurrence patterns could be studied. In the later analysis, no new phenotypic data were used to find candidate immune exposures; instead, reliance was placed on TCR beta sequences and their occurrence across donors. An earlier analysis of 450 to 750 of the donors used high-throughput TCR beta sequencing to judge whether each TCR beta V gene segment behaved as functional or pseudogenic. Donor age, sex, ethnicity and CMV serostatus were compiled alongside the repertoire data. A later genetic analysis took genome-wide SNP genotypes for about 55% of the roughly 700 donors and used that subset as a discovery cohort. Every repertoire in the discovery cohort had been generated on one and the same sequencing platform. HLA typing included class I and class II loci at four-digit resolution. Typing coverage differed by locus: A, B, C, DRB1 and DQB1 were typed in about 620-640 donors, DQA1 in 500 to 550, DPA1 in nearly 610, and DPB1 in roughly 450. Four or five DR-DQ haplotypes were handled as single units for association and clustering because linkage in the cohort was strong. Among 350 to 400 genotyped donors of the cohort, an average of approximately 250,000 unique TCR beta nucleotide sequences were sequenced per donor, roughly 18% of them non-productive. Summary of the overall study and its limitations: In the study, about 150 TCR beta chains were listed as associated with cytomegalovirus. In a later analysis, several top co-occurrence clusters were reported to appear linked to parvovirus B19, influenza, CMV and Epstein-Barr virus. Only TCR beta chains were sequenced in this cohort, and the absence of alpha or paired-chain data limited detectable features. The earlier analysis of approximately 540 of the donors excluded some 15 rarely observed V segments, including chromosome 9 orphons, because counts were too low. In an earlier analysis of 450 to 750 of the donors, most TCR beta V segments appeared in productive rearrangements about 87% or about 30% of the time, broadly matching IMGT annotations. When HLA alleles, especially DR and DQ, strongly co-occurred, attributing TCR associations to individual alleles was difficult. In vitro tests confirmed that three of the cytomegalovirus-associated TCR beta chains recognize cytomegalovirus antigens. In a later analysis, most CMV-associated TCR beta chains were found to appear HLA-restricted, with HLA associations seemingly driven largely by CMV exposure. A further reported finding was that TCR beta sequences accurately predicted the HLA-A and HLA-B alleles for most subjects in the first cohort. In a later analysis, the rate of TCR association differed among HLA loci, with DRB1 alleles having the most associated TCRs and HLA-C alleles having the fewest. Presence/absence analyses assumed roughly uniform sequencing depth across donors, an assumption that may not hold. The 87-base-pair reads could not distinguish some IMGT-functional V segments, including TRBV6-2 and TRBV6-3, so those segments were excluded. At a false discovery rate of 0.05, a later analysis linked under 20,000 TCR beta sequences to specific HLA alleles. Most TCR sequences were observed very rarely across donors, whereas some public TCRs were present in many individuals. An association between a missense DCLRE1C variant and V-gene and J-gene trimming of TCR beta chains was found in a later genetic analysis and replicated in an independent cohort. CMV serostatus was the only immune exposure information available for the cohort. Compared with equally common non-associated chains, HLA-associated TCR beta chains in a later analysis were more clonally expanded and had lower generation probabilities. Linkage disequilibrium might explain the correlated functional status among segregating V segments, but an unknown experimental factor could not be ruled out. Because HLA typing was unavailable for some donors at each locus, only the typed subset was used in association tests. A cluster of highly shared sequence variants was judged likely to be a technical artifact of the sequencing pipeline. According to a later genetic analysis, donors in an Asian-associated ancestry cluster had fewer N-insertions in productive TCRs than the roughly 700-donor mean. The classifier was reported to diagnose cytomegalovirus status with high specificity and sensitivity in both the original and validation cohorts. According to the authors, the approach could potentially be generalized to other disease states and immunological phenotypes.

With respect to this clone: It has no known antigen specificity. There are no base qualities to consult, and no much larger clone falls within one base.

Libraries were prepared through the immunoSEQ multiplex PCR assay. For the multiplex PCR, a mixture combining 60 forward primers for TCR Vbeta segments and 13 reverse primers for TCR Jbeta segments was used. Amplification of the CDR3 region of rearranged TCR beta genes was performed with a multiplex PCR assay on genomic DNA. Amplified TCR beta libraries were sequenced as 87-base-pair reads on the Illumina HiSeq System. The published analysis was carried out like this. A later analysis tallied around 87 million unique TCR beta chains across the roughly 610 repertoires, and about 12 million of those chains were shared by two or more donors. To remove PCR and sequencing errors, raw reads were error-corrected and collapsed into unique sequences using a nearest-neighbor algorithm that merged closely related sequences. To assign V, D and J gene segments, CDR3 sequences were aligned to IMGT reference sequences. For a sequence to be retained, a match of at least six nucleotides to both a V gene segment and a J gene segment was required. A rearrangement was called productive if the CDR3 had no stop codons and remained in frame with V and J, and every other rearrangement was called non-productive. Following IMGT convention, CDR3 was defined as the stretch from the second conserved V-encoded cysteine to the conserved J-encoded phenylalanine. In an earlier analysis of just under 600 of the donors, sequences lacking an unambiguous match to a single V gene segment were excluded. An earlier analysis of 587 of the donors called V segments functional above 56.7% productive rearrangements and segregating when the between-donor standard deviation exceeded 5%. A statistical classification framework was built to diagnose cytomegalovirus status from the catalog of TCR beta chain sequences. A later analysis assigned V and J genes by comparing TCR nucleotide sequences with IMGT/GENE-DB human TR gene sequences. The TCRdist pipeline was used in a later analysis to assign CDR3 sequences and most-parsimonious VDJ recombination scenarios. In a later analysis, each TCR beta chain was defined by its CDR3 amino acid sequence together with its V-gene family, and reads without a unique V-gene family were excluded. As a way to deal with suspected cross-contamination and a sequencing artifact, a later analysis dropped nearly 600 nucleotide sequences that were highly shared and had low generation probability. A later analysis calculated a clonal expansion index for each public chain from normalized within-repertoire ranks of inferred template counts. A later analysis computed generation probabilities with a VDJ recombination model fitted to out-of-frame rearrangements, and checked the results against IGoR. In a later analysis, TCR-TCR, TCR-HLA and TCR-CMV co-occurrence was scored with hypergeometric tests, and a repertoire-size bias correction was applied to TCR pairs. To estimate false discovery rates, a later analysis permuted the HLA or CMV assignments 20 times. A later analysis grouped co-occurring TCRs with DBSCAN, adding TCRdist sequence similarity when clustering within HLA-allele-positive subsets. Co-occurrence clustering excluded repertoires with fewer than 30,000 or more than 120,000 public chains, plus five with anomalous nucleotide sharing. This is the immuneACCESS table as TCRdb keeps it, with only in-frame sequences that have V and J called. A part of the clones is gone; compared with another copy, unresolved V genes explain less than half, and the rest is unexplained. The V and J calls and clone size were taken over from that table, and D and trimming were inferred from the DNA. In this sample the table shows more than 150,000 clones, roughly 78% of which occur a single time. Together, the top ten hold 1.5% to 2% of the sample.

The cohort was made up of approximately 670 healthy bone marrow donors. At the time of sampling, every cohort member was nominally healthy, though immune exposures that went unrecorded were likely present. The donor tested CMV seronegative and was one of the 352 seronegative cohort members. A peripheral blood sample was provided by each donor, and peripheral blood mononuclear cells were used for TCR beta sequencing. The Qiagen DNeasy Blood Extraction Kit was used to extract genomic DNA from the blood cell samples. There are 13 amino acids in the CDR3, from cysteine to phenylalanine inclusive. Of all the DNA, just the CDR3 is kept, 39 bases in frame from base 1. From a lookup of the germline V gene, CDR1 and CDR2 are SGHTA and FQGTGA. V is reduced by 5 bases and J by 10 bases, leaving a spacing of 15 bases between them.

The sequenced sample was PBMCs. The TCR was taken from a woman in her 30s in good health and CMV-seronegative. The chain links TRBV7-3 with TRBJ1-5; the D segment could be TRBD1, given 5 matching bases. The DNA sequence reads TGTGCCAGCAGCGCCAGGGAGGGGAGTCCCCAGCATTTT. This sequence encodes CASSAREGSPQHF.